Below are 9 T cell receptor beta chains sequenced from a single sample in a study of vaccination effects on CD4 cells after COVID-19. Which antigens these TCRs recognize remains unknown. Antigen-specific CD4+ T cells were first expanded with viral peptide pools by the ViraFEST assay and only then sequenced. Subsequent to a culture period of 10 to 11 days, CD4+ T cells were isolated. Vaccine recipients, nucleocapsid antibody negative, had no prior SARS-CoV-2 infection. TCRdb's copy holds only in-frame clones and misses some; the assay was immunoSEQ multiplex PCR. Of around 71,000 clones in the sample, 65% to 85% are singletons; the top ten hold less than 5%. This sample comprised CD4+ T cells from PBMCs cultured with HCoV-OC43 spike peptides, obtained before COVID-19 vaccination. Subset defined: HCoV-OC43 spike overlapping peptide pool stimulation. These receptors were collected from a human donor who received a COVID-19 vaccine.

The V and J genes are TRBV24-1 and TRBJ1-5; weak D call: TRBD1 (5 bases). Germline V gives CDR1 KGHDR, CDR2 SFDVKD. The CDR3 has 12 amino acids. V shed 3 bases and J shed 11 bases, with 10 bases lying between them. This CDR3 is CATSDPLGAQHF. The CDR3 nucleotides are TGTGCCACCAGTGATCCCTTAGGGGCCCAGCATTTT.

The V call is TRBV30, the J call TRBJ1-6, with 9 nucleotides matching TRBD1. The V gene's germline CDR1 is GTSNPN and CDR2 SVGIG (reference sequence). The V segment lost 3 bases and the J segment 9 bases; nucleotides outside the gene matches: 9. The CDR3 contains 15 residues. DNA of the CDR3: TGTGCCTGGAGGCGAGCGGGACAGGGAGGTTCACCCCTCCACTTT. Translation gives CAWRRAGQGGSPLHF.

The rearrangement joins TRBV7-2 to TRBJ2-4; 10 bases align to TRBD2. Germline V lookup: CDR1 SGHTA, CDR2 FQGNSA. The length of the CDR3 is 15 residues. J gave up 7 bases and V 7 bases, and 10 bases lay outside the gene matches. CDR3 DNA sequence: TGTGCCAGCAACCCGGGGAGCGGGGGGGCGAACATTCAGTACTTC. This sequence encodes CASNPGSGGANIQYF. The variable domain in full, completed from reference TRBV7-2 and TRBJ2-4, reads GAGVSQSPSNKVTEKGKDVELRCDPISGHTALYWYRQSLGQGLEFLIYFQGNSAPDKSGLPSDRFSAERTGGSVSTLTIQRTQQEDSAVYLCASNPGSGGANIQYFGAGTRLSVL.

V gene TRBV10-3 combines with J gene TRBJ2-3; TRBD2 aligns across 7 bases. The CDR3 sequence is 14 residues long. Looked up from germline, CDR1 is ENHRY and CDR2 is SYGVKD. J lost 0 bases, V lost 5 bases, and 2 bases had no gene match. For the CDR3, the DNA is TGTGCCATCAGTACCGGGGGGAGCACAGATACGCAGTATTTT. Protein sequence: CAISTGGSTDTQYF.

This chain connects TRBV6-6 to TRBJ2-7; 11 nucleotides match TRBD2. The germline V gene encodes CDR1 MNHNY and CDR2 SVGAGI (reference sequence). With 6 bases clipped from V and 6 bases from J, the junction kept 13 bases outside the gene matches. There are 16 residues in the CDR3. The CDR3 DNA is TGTGCCAGCAGAACCCTAACTAGCGGGGGCCTTTTCGAGCAGTACGTC. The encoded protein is CASRTLTSGGLFEQYV.

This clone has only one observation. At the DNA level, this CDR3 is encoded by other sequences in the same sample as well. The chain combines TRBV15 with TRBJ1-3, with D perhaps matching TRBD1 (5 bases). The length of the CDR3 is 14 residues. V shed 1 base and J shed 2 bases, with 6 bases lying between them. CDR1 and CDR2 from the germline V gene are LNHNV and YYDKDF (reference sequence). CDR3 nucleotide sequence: TGTGCCACCAGCAGAGCGGGGGCTGGAAACACCATATATTTT. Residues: CATSRAGAGNTIYF.

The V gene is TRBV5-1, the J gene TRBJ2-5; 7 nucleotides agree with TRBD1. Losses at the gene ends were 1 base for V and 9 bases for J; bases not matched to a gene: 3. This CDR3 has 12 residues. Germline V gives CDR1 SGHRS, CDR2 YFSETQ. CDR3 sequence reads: CASSLTGEPQYF. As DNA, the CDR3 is TGCGCCAGCAGCTTGACAGGGGAGCCCCAGTACTTC.

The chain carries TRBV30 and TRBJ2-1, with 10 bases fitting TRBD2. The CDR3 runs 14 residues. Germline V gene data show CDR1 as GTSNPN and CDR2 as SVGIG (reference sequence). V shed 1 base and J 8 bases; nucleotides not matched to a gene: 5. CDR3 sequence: CAWSASGGAHEQFF. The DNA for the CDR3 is TGTGCCTGGAGTGCGAGCGGGGGGGCCCATGAGCAGTTCTTC.

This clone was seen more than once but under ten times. CDR3 sequence: CASSLLAGAPLV. As DNA, the CDR3 is TGTGCCAGCAGTCTACTAGCGGGGGCCCCGCTCGTC. V is TRBV6-5 and J is TRBJ2-7; 11 bases are shared with TRBD2. Per germline, CDR1 MNHEY and CDR2 SVGAGI. The CDR3 length is 12 residues.